What follows is one T cell receptor beta chain and its context. The antigen remains unidentified. Both TRBC1 and TRBC2 were covered by a beta constant-region primer of two equimolar oligonucleotides. Nested alpha and beta constant-region primers with the SP2 primer drove four PCR rounds on ligated cDNA. TCRdb used MiXCR to reprocess the UMI-ligation and nested PCR reads, holding one entry per CDR3 protein. The sample consists of roughly 150,000 distinct CDR3 sequences, roughly 22% of them appearing once. This CDR3 contains 16 residues. With 1 base clipped from V and 5 bases from J, the junction kept 8 bases outside the gene matches. Germline loops: CDR1 LGHDT, CDR2 YNNKEL (reference sequence). The data were taken from a study of naive and memory T cell subsets. The study, taken as a whole, reports: Possibly reflecting memory cells re-expressing CD45RA, a few larger clonotypes occurred in naive repertoires, especially CD8.

This receptor was identified in a human donor in good health. The chain has TRBV3-1 and TRBJ2-1; TRBD2 aligns across 7 bases. The source material was naive CD4+ T cells from blood. This CDR3 is CASSQVGPSGHNEQFF. The CDR3 DNA is TGTGCCAGCAGCCAAGTGGGGCCTAGCGGACACAATGAGCAGTTCTTC.